This T cell receptor beta chain was captured in a study of cytomegalovirus exposure and HLA in healthy donors. Study observations and caveats: A later analysis reportedly found that, within productive TCRs, an Asian-associated ancestry cluster had fewer N-insertions than the mean observed across the roughly 690 donors.

As regards this clone: Antigen unknown.

Germline assignment: CDR1 GTSNPN and CDR2 SVGIG (reference sequence). CDR3 length equals 18 residues. V lost 1 base and J lost 4, with 23 bases in between. Amplification used 60 Vbeta primers and 13 Jbeta primers. Generated by immunoSEQ multiplex PCR, the TCRdb table keeps only in-frame clones and is missing some. The top ten clones hold 0.2% to 0.3% of a sample with around 180,000 clones, less than 90% of them seen once. Sequencing was performed on PBMCs. This clonotype was sampled from a girl under three years old in good health and CMV-seronegative. The J gene is TRBJ1-5, the V gene TRBV30, with a tentative D call TRBD1 (5 bases). The CDR3 region is CAWSAVRQRRASNQPQHF. The CDR3 DNA is TGTGCCTGGAGTGCCGTTCGACAGCGAAGGGCCTCTAATCAGCCCCAGCATTTT.